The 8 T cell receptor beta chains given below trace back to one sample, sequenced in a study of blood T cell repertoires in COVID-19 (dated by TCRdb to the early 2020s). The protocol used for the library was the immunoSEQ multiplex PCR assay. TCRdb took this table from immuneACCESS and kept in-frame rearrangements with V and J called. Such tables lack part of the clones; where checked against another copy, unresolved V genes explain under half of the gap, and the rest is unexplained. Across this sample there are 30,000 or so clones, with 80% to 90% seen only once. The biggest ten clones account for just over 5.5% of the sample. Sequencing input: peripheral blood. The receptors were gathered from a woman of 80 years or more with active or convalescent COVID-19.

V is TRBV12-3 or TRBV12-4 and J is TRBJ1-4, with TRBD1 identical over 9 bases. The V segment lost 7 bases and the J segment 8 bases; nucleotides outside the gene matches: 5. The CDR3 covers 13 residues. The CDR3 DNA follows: TGTGCCAGCATGGGACAGGGAAGGGAAAAACTGTTTTTT. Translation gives CASMGQGREKLFF.

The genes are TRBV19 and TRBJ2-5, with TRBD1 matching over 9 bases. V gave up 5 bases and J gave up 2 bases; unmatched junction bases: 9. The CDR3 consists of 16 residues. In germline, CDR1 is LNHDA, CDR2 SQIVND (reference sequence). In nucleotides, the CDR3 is TGTGCCAGTAGTGGGGGACAGGGAGAAAGACAAGAGACCCAGTACTTC. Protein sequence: CASSGGQGERQETQYF.

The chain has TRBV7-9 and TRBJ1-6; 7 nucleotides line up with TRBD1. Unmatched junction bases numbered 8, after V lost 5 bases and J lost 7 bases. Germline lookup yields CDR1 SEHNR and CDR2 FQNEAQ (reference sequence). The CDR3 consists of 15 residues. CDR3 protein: CASSPVDRLNSPLHF. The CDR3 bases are TGTGCCAGCAGCCCGGTGGACAGGCTCAATTCACCCCTCCACTTT.

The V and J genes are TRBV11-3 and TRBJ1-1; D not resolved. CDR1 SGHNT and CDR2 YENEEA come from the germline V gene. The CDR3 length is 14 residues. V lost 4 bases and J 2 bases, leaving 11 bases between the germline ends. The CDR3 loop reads CASSSRRENTEAFF. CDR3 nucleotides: TGTGCCAGCAGCTCTCGACGGGAAAACACTGAAGCTTTCTTT.

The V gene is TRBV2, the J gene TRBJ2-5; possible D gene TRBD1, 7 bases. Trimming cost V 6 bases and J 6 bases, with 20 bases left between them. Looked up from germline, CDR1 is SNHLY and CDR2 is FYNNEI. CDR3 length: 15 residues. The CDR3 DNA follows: TGTGCCAGCAGAGCCGACAGGGCGGGGATCAAGACCCAGTACTTC. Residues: CASRADRAGIKTQYF.

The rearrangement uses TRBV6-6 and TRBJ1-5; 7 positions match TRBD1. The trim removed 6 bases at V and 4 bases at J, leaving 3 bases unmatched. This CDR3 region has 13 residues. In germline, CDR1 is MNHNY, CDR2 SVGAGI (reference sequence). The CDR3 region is CASSRQGNQPQHF. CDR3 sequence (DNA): TGTGCCAGCAGCAGACAGGGTAATCAGCCCCAGCATTTT.

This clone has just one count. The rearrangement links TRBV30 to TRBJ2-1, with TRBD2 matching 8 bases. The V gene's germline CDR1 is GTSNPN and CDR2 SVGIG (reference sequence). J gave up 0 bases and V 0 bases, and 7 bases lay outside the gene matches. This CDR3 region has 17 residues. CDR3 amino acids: CAWSVTRAGASYNEQFF. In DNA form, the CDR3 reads TGTGCCTGGAGTGTGACCCGAGCGGGGGCCTCCTACAATGAGCAGTTCTTC.

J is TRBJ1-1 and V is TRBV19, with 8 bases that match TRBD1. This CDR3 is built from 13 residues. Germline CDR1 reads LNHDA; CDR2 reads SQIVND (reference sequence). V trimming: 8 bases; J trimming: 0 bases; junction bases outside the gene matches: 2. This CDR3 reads CASSTGVNTEAFF. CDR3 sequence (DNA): TGTGCCAGTTCGACAGGGGTGAACACTGAAGCTTTCTTT. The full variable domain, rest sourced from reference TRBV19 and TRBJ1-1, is DGGITQSPKYLFRKEGQNVTLSCEQNLNHDAMYWYRQDPGQGLRLIYYSQIVNDFQKGDIAEGYSVSREKKESFPLTVTSAQKNPTAFYLCASSTGVNTEAFFGQGTRLTVV.